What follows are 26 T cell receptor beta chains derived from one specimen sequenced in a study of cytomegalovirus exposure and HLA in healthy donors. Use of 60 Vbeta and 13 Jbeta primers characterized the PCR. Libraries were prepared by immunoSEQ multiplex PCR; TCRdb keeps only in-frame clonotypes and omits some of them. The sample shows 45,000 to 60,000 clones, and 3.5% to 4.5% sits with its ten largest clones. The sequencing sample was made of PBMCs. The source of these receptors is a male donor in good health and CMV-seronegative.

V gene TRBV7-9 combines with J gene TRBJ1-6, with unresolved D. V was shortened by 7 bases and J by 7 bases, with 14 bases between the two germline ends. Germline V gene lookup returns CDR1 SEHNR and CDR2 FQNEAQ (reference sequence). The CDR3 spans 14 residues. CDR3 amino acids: CASTTEAGNSPLHF. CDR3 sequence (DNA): TGTGCCAGCACAACGGAAGCGGGCAATTCACCCCTCCACTTT.

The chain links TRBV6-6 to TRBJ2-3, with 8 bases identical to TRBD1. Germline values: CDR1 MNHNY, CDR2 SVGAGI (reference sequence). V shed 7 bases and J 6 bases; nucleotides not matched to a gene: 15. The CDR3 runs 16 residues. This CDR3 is CASTRYKTGEPDTQYF. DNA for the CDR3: TGTGCCAGCACCCGATACAAGACAGGGGAACCGGATACGCAGTATTTT.

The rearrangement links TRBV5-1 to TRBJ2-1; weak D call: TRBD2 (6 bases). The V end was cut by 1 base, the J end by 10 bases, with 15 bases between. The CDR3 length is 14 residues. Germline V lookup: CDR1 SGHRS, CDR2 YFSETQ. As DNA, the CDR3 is TGCGCCAGCAGCTTGACTAGCCAGTCGGGGGAGCAGTTCTTC. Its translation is CASSLTSQSGEQFF.

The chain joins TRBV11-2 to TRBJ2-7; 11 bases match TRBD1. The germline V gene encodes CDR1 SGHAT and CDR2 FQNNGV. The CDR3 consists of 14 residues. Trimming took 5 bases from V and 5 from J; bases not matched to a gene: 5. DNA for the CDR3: TGTGCCAGCAGCCGGGACAGGGGGGTCGACGAGCAGTACTTC. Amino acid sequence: CASSRDRGVDEQYF.

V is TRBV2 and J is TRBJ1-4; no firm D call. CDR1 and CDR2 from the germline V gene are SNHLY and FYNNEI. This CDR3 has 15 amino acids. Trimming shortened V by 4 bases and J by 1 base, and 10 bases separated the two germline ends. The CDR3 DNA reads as TGTGCCAGCAGTGCCCAAGGACTAACTAATGAAAAACTGTTTTTT. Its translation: CASSAQGLTNEKLFF.

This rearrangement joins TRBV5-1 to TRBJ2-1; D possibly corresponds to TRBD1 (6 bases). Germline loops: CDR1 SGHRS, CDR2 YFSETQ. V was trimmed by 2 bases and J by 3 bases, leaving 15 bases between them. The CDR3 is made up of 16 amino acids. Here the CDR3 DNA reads TGCGCCAGCAGCTTAATCCAGGACAGCTTCTACAATGAGCAGTTCTTC. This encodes CASSLIQDSFYNEQFF.

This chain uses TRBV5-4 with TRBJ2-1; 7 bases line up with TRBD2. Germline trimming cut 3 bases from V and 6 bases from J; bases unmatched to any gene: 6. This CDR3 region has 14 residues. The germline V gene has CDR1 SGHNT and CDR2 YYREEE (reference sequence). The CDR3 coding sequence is TGTGCCAGCAGCTACGAGCGGGGCGCCAATGAGCAGTTCTTC. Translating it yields CASSYERGANEQFF. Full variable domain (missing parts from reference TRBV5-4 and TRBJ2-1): ETGVTQSPTHLIKTRGQQVTLRCSSQSGHNTVSWYQQALGQGPQFIFQYYREEENGRGNFPPRFSGLQFPNYSSELNVNALELDDSALYLCASSYERGANEQFFGPGTRLTVL.

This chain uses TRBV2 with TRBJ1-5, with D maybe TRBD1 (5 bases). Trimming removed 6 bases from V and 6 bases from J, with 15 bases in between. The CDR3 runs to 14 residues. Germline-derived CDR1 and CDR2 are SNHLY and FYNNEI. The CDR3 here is CASSRRTTGQPQHF. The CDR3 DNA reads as TGTGCCAGCAGCAGGCGGACAACGGGTCAGCCCCAGCATTTT.

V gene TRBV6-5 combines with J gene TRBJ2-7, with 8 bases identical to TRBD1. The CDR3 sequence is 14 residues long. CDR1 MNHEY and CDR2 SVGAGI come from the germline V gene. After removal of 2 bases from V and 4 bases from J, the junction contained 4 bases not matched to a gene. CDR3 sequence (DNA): TGTGCCAGCAGTTACCCCGGACAGGGTTACGAGCAGTACTTC. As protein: CASSYPGQGYEQYF.

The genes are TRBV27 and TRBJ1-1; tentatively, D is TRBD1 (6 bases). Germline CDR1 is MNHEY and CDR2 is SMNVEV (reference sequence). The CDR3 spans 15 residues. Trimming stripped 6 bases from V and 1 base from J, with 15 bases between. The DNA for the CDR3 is TGTGCCAGCAGCCCCCGGACAGAATGGAACACTGAAGCTTTCTTT. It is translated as CASSPRTEWNTEAFF.

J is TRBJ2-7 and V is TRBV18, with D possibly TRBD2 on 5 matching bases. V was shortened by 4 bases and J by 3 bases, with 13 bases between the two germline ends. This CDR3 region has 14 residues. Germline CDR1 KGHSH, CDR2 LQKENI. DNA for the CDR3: TGTGCCAGCTCACAGGGTTTGGGAGTCTACGAGCAGTACTTC. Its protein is CASSQGLGVYEQYF.

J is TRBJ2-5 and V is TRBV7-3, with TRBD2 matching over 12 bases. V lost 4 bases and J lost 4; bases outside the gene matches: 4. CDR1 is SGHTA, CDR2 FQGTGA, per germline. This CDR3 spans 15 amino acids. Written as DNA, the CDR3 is TGTGCCAGCAGCTCTGGACTAGCGGGAATAGAGACCCAGTACTTC. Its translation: CASSSGLAGIETQYF.

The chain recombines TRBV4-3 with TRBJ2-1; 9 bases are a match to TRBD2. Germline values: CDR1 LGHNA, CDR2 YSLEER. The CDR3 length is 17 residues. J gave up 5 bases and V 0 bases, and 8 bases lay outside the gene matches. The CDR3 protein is CASSQDKRLAADNEQFF. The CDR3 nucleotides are TGCGCCAGCAGCCAAGATAAGAGACTAGCGGCCGACAATGAGCAGTTCTTC.

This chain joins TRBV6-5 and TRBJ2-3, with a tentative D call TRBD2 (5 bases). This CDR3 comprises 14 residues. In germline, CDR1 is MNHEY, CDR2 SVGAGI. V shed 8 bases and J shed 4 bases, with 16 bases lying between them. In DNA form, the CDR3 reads TGTGCCAGCCGCCCGCGTCTAGCCGCAGATACGCAGTATTTT. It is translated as CASRPRLAADTQYF.

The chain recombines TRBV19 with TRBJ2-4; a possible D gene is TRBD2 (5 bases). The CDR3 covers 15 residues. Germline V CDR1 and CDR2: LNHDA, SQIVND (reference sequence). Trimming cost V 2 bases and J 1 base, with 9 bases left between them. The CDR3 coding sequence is TGTGCCAGTAGTATACGGGGAATGGCCAAAAACATTCAGTACTTC. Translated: CASSIRGMAKNIQYF. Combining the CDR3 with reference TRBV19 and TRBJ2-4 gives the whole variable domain DGGITQSPKYLFRKEGQNVTLSCEQNLNHDAMYWYRQDPGQGLRLIYYSQIVNDFQKGDIAEGYSVSREKKESFPLTVTSAQKNPTAFYLCASSIRGMAKNIQYFGAGTRLSVL.

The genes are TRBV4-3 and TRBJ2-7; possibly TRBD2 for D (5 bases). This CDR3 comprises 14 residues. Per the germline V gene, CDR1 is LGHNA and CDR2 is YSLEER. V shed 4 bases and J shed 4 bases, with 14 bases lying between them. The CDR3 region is CASSPKLDFYEQYF. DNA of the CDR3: TGCGCCAGCAGCCCGAAACTGGACTTTTACGAGCAGTACTTC.

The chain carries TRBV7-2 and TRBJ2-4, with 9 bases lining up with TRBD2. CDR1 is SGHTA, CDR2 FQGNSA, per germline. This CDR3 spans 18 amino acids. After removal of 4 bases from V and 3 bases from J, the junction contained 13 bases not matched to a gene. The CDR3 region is CASSSTKAGGRGKNIQYF. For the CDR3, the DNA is TGTGCCAGCAGCTCCACGAAGGCGGGGGGGCGGGGCAAAAACATTCAGTACTTC.

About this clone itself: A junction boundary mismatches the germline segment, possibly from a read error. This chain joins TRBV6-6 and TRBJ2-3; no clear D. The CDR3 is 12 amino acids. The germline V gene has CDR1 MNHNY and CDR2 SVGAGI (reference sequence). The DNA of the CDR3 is TGTGCCAGCAGTTACTTTGCAGATAAGCAGTATTTT. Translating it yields CASSYFADKQYF.

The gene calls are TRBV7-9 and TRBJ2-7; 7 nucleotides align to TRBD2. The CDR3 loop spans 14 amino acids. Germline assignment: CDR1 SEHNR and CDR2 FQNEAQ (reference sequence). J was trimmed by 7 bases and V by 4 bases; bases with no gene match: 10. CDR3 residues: CASSSSGISEEQYF. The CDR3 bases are TGTGCCAGCAGCTCCAGCGGGATATCAGAGGAGCAGTACTTC.

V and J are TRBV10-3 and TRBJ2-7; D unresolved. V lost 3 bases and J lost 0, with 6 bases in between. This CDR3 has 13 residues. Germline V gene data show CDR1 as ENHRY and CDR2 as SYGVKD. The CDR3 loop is CAISEQSSYEQYF. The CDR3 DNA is TGTGCCATCAGTGAACAGAGCTCCTACGAGCAGTACTTC.

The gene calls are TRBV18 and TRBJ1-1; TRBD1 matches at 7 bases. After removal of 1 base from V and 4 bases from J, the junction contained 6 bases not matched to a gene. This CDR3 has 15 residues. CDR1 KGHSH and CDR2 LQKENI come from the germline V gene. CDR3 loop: CASSPRQGFTTEAFF. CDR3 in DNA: TGTGCCAGCTCACCACGACAGGGATTTACCACTGAAGCTTTCTTT.

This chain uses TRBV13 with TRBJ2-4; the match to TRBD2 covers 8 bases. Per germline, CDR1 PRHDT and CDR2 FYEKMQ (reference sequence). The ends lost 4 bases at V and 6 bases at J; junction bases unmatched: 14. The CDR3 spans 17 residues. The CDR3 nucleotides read TGTGCCAGCAGCTCCCGGGGGGGCGGGGGGATCGGAAACATTCAGTACTTC. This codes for CASSSRGGGGIGNIQYF.

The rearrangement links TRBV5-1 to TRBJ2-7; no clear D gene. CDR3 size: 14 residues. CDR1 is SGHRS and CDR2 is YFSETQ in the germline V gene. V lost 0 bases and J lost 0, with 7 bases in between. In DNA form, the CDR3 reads TGCGCCAGCAGCTTGGTGGCCAGCTCCTACGAGCAGTACTTC. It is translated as CASSLVASSYEQYF.

CDR3 nucleotide sequence: TGTGCCAGCAGCTTGAACAGGGGGTCCTACGAGCAGTACTTC. Residues: CASSLNRGSYEQYF. The chain is built from TRBV5-4 and TRBJ2-5, with 8 bases that match TRBD1. Gene TRBJ2-7 matches the end of the DNA better, so the J call may be wrong. This CDR3 has 14 residues. CDR1 is SGHNT and CDR2 is YYREEE in the germline V gene (reference sequence).

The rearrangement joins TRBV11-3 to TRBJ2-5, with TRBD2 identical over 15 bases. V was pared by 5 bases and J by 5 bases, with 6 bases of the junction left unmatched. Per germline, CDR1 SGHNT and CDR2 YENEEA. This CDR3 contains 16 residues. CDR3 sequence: CASSKGLAGGGETQYF. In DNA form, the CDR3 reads TGTGCCAGCAGCAAGGGACTAGCGGGAGGCGGGGAGACCCAGTACTTC.

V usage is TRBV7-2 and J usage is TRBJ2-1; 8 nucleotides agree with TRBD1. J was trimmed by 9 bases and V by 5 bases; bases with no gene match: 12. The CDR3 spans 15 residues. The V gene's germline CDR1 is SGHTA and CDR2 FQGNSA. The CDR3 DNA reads TGTGCCAGCAGCCCCTTCGGACAGGGTGCCAGTGAGCAGTTCTTC. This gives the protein CASSPFGQGASEQFF.